This T cell receptor (beta chain) was recovered during a study of blood T cells in healthy people across ages. Findings of the study overall: Age showed a roughly linear inverse relationship with TCR beta diversity per million T cells. Long-lived donors had more naive CD4+ cells and higher diversity than aged donors.

From germline, CDR1 is LNHNV and CDR2 YYDKDF (reference sequence). This CDR3 is 14 amino acids long. V lost 5 bases to trimming and J lost 5 bases, with 15 bases between them. Alongside a J-beta primer mix, a sample-barcoded 5' primer served in a second PCR lasting roughly 6 to 11 cycles. The template-switch adaptor, which had 12 random nucleotides, put a tag on each cDNA molecule. TCRdb itself ran the 5' RACE reads through MiXCR, one entry per CDR3 protein. This table holds around 1,600,000 distinct CDR3 sequences, approximately 43% found once. Isolation yielded PBMCs, at least 7 million per sample, in every case. This clonotype was seen only a few times. Its antigen is undetermined.

This TCR came from a woman younger than 30 in good health. What was sequenced was blood. This chain connects TRBV15 to TRBJ2-5; the D gene is possibly TRBD2 (5 bases). The CDR3 sequence is CATSFSGVGETQYF. The CDR3 DNA sequence: TGTGCCACCAGCTTCTCCGGGGTGGGGGAGACCCAGTACTTC.